The 3 T cell receptor beta chains in this list originate from one sample, sequenced in a study of T cells in women clearing cervical HPV infection. Method: immunoSEQ multiplex PCR; TCRdb's copy keeps in-frame clones and lacks some. The data include about 22,000 clones; the top ten clones carry under 6.5%. The material sequenced was blood buffy coat. The source is a woman aged 18 to 75 with a cervical HPV16 infection that either progressed to CIN3+ or cleared (not recorded which).

About this clone itself: The read ends 3 residues early relative to the CDR3; the germline J gene fills the gap. This sequence joins TRBV19 and TRBJ1-5; D is perhaps TRBD1 (5 bases). Germline V gene lookup returns CDR1 LNHDA and CDR2 SQIVND (reference sequence). The CDR3 loop spans 15 amino acids. Trimming cost V 5 bases and J 6 bases, with 17 bases left between them. The part of the CDR3 DNA that was read is TGTGCCAGTAGTTGGTCAGGGAGGGGATCTCAGCCC. This translates into CASSWSGRGSQP. The CDR3 reads in full as CASSWSGRGSQPQHF.

With respect to this clone: The CDR3 goes on 3 residues after the read ends, and that part is filled in from the germline J gene. This chain uses TRBV19 with TRBJ1-5, with 8 nucleotides matching TRBD1. CDR3 length: 14 residues. V lost 5 bases, J lost 2 bases, and 2 bases stayed unmatched. Germline CDR1 reads LNHDA; CDR2 reads SQIVND (reference sequence). The sequenced CDR3 bases are TGTGCCAGTAGTTCGACAGGGGGCAATCAGCCC. It yields the protein CASSSTGGNQP. The whole CDR3 protein is CASSSTGGNQPQHF.

Comment on this clone: The read ends 3 residues early relative to the CDR3; the germline J gene fills the gap. The rearrangement links TRBV11-2 to TRBJ2-1; D is perhaps TRBD2 (6 bases). Germline CDR1 and CDR2: SGHAT and FQNNGV. V lost 3 bases and J 6 bases, leaving 9 bases between the germline ends. This CDR3 is 13 amino acids long. The CDR3 DNA, read in part, is TGTGCCAGCAGCTTTCGGGGGTCCAATGAG. Translating it yields CASSFRGSNE. The whole CDR3 reads CASSFRGSNEQFF. Filled out from reference TRBV11-2 and TRBJ2-1, the complete variable domain reads EAGVAQSPRYKIIEKRQSVAFWCNPISGHATLYWYQQILGQGPKLLIQFQNNGVVDDSQLPKDRFSAERLKGVDSTLKIQPAKLEDSAVYLCASSFRGSNEQFFGPGTRLTVL.